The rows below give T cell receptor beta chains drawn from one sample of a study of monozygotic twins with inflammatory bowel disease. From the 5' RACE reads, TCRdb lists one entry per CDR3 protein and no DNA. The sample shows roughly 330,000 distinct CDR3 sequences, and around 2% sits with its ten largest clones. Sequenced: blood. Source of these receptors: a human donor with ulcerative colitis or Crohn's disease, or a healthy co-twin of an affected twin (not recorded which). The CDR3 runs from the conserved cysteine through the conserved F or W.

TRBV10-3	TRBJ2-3	CAITPTSGGTASTDTQYF
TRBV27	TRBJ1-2	CASSFGTGLGANYGYTF
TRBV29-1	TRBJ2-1	CSVEAGRDNEQFF
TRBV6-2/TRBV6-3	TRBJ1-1	CASSYDQNTEAFF
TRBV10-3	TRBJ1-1	CATQGGMNTEAFF
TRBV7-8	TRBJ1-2	CASSLRAGGGHNYGYTF
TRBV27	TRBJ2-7	CASSLRPPARDFSYEQYF
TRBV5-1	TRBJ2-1	CASSREGFNNEQFF
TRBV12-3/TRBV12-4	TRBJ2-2	CASTPPWSGGHTGELFF
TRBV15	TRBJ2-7	CATSRDNRGEQYF
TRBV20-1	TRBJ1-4	CSARDRESGKLFF
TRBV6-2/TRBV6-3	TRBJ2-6	CASSLRTGANVLTF
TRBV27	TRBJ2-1	CASTSVGHSYNEQFF
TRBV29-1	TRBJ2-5	CSVVPTSGEETQYF
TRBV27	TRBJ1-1	CASSPLRTGMNTEAFF
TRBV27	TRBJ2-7	CASSLSGGKQTYEQYF
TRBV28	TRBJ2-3	CASSPAGLNLGTDTQYF
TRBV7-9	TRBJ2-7	CASSTDGPPVQYF
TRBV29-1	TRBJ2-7	CSVGLAGLDQYF
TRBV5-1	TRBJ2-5	CASRKQDGETQYF
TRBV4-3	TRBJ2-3	CASSQGRVDTQYF
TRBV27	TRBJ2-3	CASSRTSGTWTDTQYF
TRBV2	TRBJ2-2	CASSPRGTTGELFF
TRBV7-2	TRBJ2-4	CASSLHAGVRGIQYF
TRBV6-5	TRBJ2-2	CASSYGLAGHGELFF
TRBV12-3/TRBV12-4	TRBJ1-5	CACTDGINQLQHF
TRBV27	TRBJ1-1	CASRSRGTGEAFF
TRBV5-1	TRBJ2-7	CASSLERQGYREQYF
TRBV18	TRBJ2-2	CASSPATRNTGELFF
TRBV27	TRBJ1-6	CASSPSGTQNSPLHF
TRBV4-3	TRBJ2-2	CASSPSGGTHLPAGELFF
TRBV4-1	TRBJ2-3	CASNQNLAGVDTQYF
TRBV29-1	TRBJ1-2	CSVSGTGGYGYTF
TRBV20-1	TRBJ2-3	CSARDRVAGYTQYF
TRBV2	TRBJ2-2	CASRVRDIVGELFF
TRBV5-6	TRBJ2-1	CASSQYRDRLTYNEQFF
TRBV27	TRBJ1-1	CASSLTAYAEAFF
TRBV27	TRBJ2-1	CASSPGSSYNEQFF
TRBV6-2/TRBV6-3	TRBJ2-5	CAGGRTQETQYF
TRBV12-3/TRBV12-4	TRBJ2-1	CASSQTGQGWDEQFF
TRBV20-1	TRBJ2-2	CSAAGTSGDTGELFF
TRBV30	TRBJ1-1	CAWRITGTVSDAFF
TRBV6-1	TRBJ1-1	CASRADRANTEAFF
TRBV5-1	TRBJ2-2	CASSGVTRIGTGELFF
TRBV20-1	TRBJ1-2	CSAGTGGQVYTF
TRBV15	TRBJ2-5	CATSRDPQAQETQYF
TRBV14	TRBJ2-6	CASSQFGGSGANVLTF
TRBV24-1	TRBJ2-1	CATSRLKTGDEQFF
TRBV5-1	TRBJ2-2	CASSLKGDSANTGELFF
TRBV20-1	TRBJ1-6	CSARDRGFNSPLHF